This T cell receptor (beta chain) was observed in a study of blood T cells in healthy people across ages. Through a sample-barcoded 5' primer and a J-beta primer mix, a second PCR was run for roughly 6 to 11 cycles. TCRdb independently ran MiXCR on the 5' RACE reads; one entry per CDR3 protein. The data contain about 1 million distinct CDR3 sequences, 35% to 55% of them singletons. Roughly 10 milliliters of peripheral blood were drawn from each donor. The source is an older woman in good health. The sequenced material came from blood.

This CDR3 is CASSGGGVGGYTF. CDR3 sequence (DNA): TGTGCCAGCAGCGGCGGGGGGGTCGGTGGCTACACCTTC. This sequence joins TRBV7-9 and TRBJ1-2, with D maybe TRBD1 (5 bases). The CDR3 is 13 amino acids. Trimming left V 5 bases short and J 7 bases short, with 14 bases between. Germline lookup yields CDR1 SEHNR and CDR2 FQNEAQ (reference sequence).